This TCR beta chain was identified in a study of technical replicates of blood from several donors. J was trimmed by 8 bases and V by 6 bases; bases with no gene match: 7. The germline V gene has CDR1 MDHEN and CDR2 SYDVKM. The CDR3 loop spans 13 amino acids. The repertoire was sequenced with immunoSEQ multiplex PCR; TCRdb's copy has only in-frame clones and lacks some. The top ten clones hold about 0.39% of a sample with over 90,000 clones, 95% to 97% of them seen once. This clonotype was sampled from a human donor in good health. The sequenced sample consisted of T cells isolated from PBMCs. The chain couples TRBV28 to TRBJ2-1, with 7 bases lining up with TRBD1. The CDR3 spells CASRMGQLDEQFF. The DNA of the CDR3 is TGTGCCAGCAGGATGGGACAGTTGGATGAGCAGTTCTTC.